One T cell receptor beta chain is described in this entry. This sample stems from a study of control samples from healthy donors and cancer patients. Trimming removed 5 bases at V and 7 bases at J, with 17 bases between. CDR1 is LNHDA and CDR2 is SQIVND in the germline V gene (reference sequence). The CDR3 sequence is 14 residues long. Some clones are missing from TCRdb's copy, which holds only in-frame ones; the method was immunoSEQ multiplex PCR. The table lists around 150,000 clones, about 94% of them singletons. The J gene is TRBJ1-2, the V gene TRBV19; D gene ambiguous. Sequences were obtained from blood. This clonotype originated in a woman aged 40 to 50 in good health. The CDR3 DNA is TGTGCCAGTAGTTCCTCGCCCGGATCGAGTGGCTACACCTTC. Protein sequence: CASSSSPGSSGYTF.